This TCR beta chain was sequenced during a study of breast tumors, draining lymph nodes, adjacent tissues. Overall study findings and caveats: Luminal-like breast cancer showed significantly greater tumor-nontumor repertoire similarity than basal-like breast cancer did. Tumor TCR diversity was below lymph nodes but above nontumor tissue. The lymph node origin of tumor T cells was framed as consistent with a hypothesis, not demonstrated.

From the multiplex PCR reads, TCRdb called clonotypes with MiXCR, one entry per CDR3 protein. The table includes some 200,000 distinct CDR3 sequences, over 25% detected once. Breast cancer patients provided tissue from their axillary draining lymph nodes. Germline V gene sequence: CDR1 DFQATT, CDR2 SNEGSKA (reference sequence). V lost 3 bases to trimming and J lost 6 bases; unmatched junction nucleotides: 6. The length of the CDR3 is 13 residues. To note about this clonotype: Its specificity is unknown.

Material: axillary lymph node tissue. V usage is TRBV20-1 and J usage is TRBJ2-7, with TRBD1 identical over 9 bases. The TCR comes from a female donor with breast cancer. Some clones in this sample may be carry-over from other donors' samples. The CDR3 nucleotides read TGCAGTGCTAGGTCGGGACAGGGACCCGAGCAGTACTTC. It specifies CSARSGQGPEQYF.